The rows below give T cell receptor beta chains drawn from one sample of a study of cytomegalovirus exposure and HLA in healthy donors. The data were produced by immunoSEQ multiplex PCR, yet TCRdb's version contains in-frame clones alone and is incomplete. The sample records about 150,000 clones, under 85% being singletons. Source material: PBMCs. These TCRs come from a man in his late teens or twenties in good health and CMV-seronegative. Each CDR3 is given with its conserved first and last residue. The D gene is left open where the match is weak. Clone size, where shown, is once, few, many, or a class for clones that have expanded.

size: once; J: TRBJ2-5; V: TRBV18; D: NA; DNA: TGTGCCAGCTCACCGCAAGGGGCAGAAGAGACCCAGTACTTC; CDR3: CASSPQGAEETQYF
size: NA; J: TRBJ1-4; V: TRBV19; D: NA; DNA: TGTGCCAGTAGTAATACGGCGGGCAGGGGCGAAAAACTGTTTTTT; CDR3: CASSNTAGRGEKLFF
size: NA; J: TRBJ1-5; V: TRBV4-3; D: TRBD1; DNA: TGCGCCAGCAGCCAAGGGACAGGGGGCTTTCAGCCCCAGCATTTT; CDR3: CASSQGTGGFQPQHF
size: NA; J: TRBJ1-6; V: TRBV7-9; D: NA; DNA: TGTGCCAGCAGCTTTGGGGAGGTGACAGCCGATAATTCACCCCTCCACTTT; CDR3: CASSFGEVTADNSPLHF
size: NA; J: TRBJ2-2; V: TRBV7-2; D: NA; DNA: TGTGCCAGCAGCTTAGGAGCGAACACCGGGGAGCTGTTTTTT; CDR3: CASSLGANTGELFF
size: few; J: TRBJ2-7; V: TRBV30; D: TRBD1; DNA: TGTGCCTGGAGCCGGGGACAGGGCTATGGCTACGAGCAGTACTTC; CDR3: CAWSRGQGYGYEQYF
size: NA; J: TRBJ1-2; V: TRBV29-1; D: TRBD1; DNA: TGCAGCGTTTTACAGGGGGACTATGGCTACACCTTC; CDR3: CSVLQGDYGYTF
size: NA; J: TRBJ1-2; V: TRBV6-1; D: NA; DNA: TGTGCCAGCAGTTCGACAAGGGGATTCTATGGCTACACCTTC; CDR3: CASSSTRGFYGYTF
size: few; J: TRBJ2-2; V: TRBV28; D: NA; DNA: TGTGCCAGCAGTTTTAAACAGTGGTACACCGGGGAGCTGTTTTTT; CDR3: CASSFKQWYTGELFF
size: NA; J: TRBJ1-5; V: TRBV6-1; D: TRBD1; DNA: TGTGCCGCCCGGGACAGTACCAATCAGCCCCAGCATTTT; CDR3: CAARDSTNQPQHF
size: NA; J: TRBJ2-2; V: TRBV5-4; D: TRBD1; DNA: TGTGCCAGCAGGGTACAGGGGCCGAACACCGGGGAGCTGTTTTTT; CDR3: CASRVQGPNTGELFF
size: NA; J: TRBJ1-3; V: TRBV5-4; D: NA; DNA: TGTGCCAGCAGCCTAGGGGGTCCTGGTGGAAACACCATATATTTT; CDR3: CASSLGGPGGNTIYF
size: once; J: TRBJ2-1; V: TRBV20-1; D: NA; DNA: TGCAGTGCTGCGGACAATGAGCAGTTCTTC; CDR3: CSAADNEQFF
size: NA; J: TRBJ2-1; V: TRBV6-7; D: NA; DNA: TGTGCCAGCACCGTGAATGGAGACAATGAGCAGTTCTTC; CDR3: CASTVNGDNEQFF
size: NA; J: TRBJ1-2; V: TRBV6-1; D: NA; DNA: TGTGCCAGCAGTGAGTTCGAGACGCGGTATGGCTACACCTTC; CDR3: CASSEFETRYGYTF
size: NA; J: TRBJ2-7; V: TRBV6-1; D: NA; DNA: TGTGCCAGCAGTTCACAGTGGACAGCCGAGCAGTACTTC; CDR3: CASSSQWTAEQYF
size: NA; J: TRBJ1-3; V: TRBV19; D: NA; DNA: TGTGCCAGTAGTATATGGTACAGCTCTGGAAACACCATATATTTT; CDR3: CASSIWYSSGNTIYF
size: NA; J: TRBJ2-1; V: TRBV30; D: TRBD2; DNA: TGTGCCTGGAACGGACTAGCGGGGGTGGAGCAGTTCTTC; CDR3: CAWNGLAGVEQFF
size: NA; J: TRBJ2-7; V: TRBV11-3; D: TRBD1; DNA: TGTGCCAGCAGCCCGTCGACAGGGAGCAACTCCTACGAGCAGTACTTC; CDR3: CASSPSTGSNSYEQYF
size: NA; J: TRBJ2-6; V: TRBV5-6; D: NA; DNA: TGTGCCAGCAGCTTGTCTCGGGTCTGGGCCAACGTCCTGACTTTC; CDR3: CASSLSRVWANVLTF
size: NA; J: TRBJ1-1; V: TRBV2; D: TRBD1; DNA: TGTGCCATCTCGACAGGGTCCACTGAAGCTTTCTTT; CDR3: CAISTGSTEAFF
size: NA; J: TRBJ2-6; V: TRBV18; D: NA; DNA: TGTGCCAGCTCACCACCGTTGGGGGCGGATATGGACGGGGCCAACGTCCTGACTTTC; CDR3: CASSPPLGADMDGANVLTF
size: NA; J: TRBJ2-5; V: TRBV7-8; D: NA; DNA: TGTGCCAGCATCCTTGGGTGGGTTAGCCGGTCATCCGAGACCCAGTACTTC; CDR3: CASILGWVSRSSETQYF
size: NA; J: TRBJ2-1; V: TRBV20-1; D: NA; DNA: TGCAGTGCAAAAGAGGATGAGCAGTTCTTC; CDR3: CSAKEDEQFF
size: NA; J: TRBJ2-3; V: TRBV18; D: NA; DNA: TGTGCCAGCTCACCACCCGACAGGTATAGCACAGATACGCAGTATTTT; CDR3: CASSPPDRYSTDTQYF
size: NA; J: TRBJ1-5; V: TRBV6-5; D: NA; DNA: TGTGCCAGCAGGAAACAGGGAGTCAATCAGCCCCAGCATTTT; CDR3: CASRKQGVNQPQHF
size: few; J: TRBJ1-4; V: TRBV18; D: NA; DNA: TGTGCCAGCTCACCGAACCGGGATGCTAATGAAAAACTGTTTTTT; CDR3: CASSPNRDANEKLFF
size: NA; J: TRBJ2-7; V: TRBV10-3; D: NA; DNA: TGTGCCATCAGGGACGGGAGCTCCTACGAGCAGTACTTC; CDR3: CAIRDGSSYEQYF
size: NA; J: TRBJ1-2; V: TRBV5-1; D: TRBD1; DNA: TGCGCCAGCAGCTTGATGGAAACAGGGGCCGGAGGCTATGGCTACACCTTC; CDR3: CASSLMETGAGGYGYTF
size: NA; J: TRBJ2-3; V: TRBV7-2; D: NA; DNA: TGTGCCAGCAGCTCCCTGAGGGTACGGACAGATACGCAGTATTTT; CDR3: CASSSLRVRTDTQYF
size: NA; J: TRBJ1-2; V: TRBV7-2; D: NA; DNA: TGTGCCAGCAGCCCCCGGACATCGCGCGGCTATGGCTACACCTTC; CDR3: CASSPRTSRGYGYTF
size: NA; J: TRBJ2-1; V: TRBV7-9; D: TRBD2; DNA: TGTGCCAGCAGCTTAAGCGGGAGCGGGGGCAATGAGCAGTTCTTC; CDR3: CASSLSGSGGNEQFF
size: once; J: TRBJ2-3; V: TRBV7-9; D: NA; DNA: TGTGCCAGCAGCTTAGATGGGGGGGCCAGGACAGATACGCAGTATTTT; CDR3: CASSLDGGARTDTQYF
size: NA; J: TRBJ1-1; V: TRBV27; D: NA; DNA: TGTGCCAGCACCTCCGCAGGGGAGAACACTGAAGCTTTCTTT; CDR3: CASTSAGENTEAFF
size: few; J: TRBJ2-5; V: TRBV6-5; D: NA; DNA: TGTGCCAGCAGTTACCATGGGGGCCGACAAGAGACCCAGTACTTC; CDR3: CASSYHGGRQETQYF
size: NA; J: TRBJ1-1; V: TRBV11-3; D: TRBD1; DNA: TGTGCCAGCAGCCCACGGACAGGGATGGACACTGAAGCTTTCTTT; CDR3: CASSPRTGMDTEAFF
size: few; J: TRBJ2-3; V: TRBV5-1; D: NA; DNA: TGCGCCAGCAGCTTGGATGGCAGTCCCACAGATACGCAGTATTTT; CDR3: CASSLDGSPTDTQYF
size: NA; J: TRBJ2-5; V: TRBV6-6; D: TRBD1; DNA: TGTGCCAGCAGTTTGGGACAGCAAGAGACCCAGTACTTC; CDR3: CASSLGQQETQYF
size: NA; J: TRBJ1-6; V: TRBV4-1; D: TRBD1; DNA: TGCGCCAGCAGCCAAGTGACAGGGAGCTCCTATAATTCACCCCTCCACTTT; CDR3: CASSQVTGSSYNSPLHF
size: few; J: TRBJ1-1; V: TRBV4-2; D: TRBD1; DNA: TGTGCCAGCAGCCAGGGGACAGGGGCGAGGAACACTGAAGCTTTCTTT; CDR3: CASSQGTGARNTEAFF
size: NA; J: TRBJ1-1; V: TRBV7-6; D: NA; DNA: TGTGCCAGCAGCCCTATTGCGGCTCGGGATTTGAACACTGAAGCTTTCTTT; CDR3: CASSPIAARDLNTEAFF
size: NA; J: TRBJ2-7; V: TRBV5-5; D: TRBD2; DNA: TGTGCCAGCAGTTTCTTAGGAGGGACTACCTCCTACGAGCAGTACTTC; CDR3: CASSFLGGTTSYEQYF
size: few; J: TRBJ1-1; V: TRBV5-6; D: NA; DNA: TGTGCCAGCAGCTTGGGAACAGGGACATCCAATAGTGAAGCTTTCTTT; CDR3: CASSLGTGTSNSEAFF
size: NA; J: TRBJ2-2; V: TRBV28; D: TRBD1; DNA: TGTGCCAGCAGAGCCCCGGGACAGGGGGAGGCCGGGGAGCTGTTTTTT; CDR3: CASRAPGQGEAGELFF
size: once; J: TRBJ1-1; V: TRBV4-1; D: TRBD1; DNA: TGCGCCAGCAGCCATGCACAGGGGGCCCTGGCTTTCTTT; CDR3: CASSHAQGALAFF
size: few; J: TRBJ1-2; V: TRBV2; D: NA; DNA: TGTGCCAGGTCTTTACAGGGCCCCCTTTTCTATGGCTACACCTTC; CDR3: CARSLQGPLFYGYTF
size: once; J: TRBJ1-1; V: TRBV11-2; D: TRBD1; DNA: TGTGCCAGCAGTTTTAGAACAGGGGTGAACACTGAAGCTTTCTTT; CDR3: CASSFRTGVNTEAFF
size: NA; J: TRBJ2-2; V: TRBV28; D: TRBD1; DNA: TGTGCCAGCAGTTTGTTGGGGACAGGGGGCTTCCTGGTGGAGACCGGGGAGCTGTTTTTT; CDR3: CASSLLGTGGFLVETGELFF
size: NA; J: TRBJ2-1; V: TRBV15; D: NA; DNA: TGTGCCACCAGCACTTACAATGAGCAGTTCTTC; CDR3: CATSTYNEQFF
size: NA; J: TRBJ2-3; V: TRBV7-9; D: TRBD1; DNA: TGTGCCAGCAGCCCCGGACAGGGGGCAGATACGCAGTATTTT; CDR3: CASSPGQGADTQYF